These 13 T cell receptor beta chains came from one sample sequenced in a study of blood T cell repertoires in COVID-19. Measured with immunoSEQ multiplex PCR; TCRdb has only the in-frame clones, and not every one. The sample carries about 53,000 clones, about nine tenths recorded once. The material sequenced was peripheral blood. These TCRs come from a man of 80 years or more with acute or convalescent COVID-19.

The V call is TRBV7-8, the J call TRBJ2-7, with D maybe TRBD1 (6 bases). The germline gives CDR1 SGHVS, CDR2 FQNEAQ. The CDR3 totals 15 residues. V shed 5 bases and J shed 1 base, with 15 bases lying between them. CDR3 DNA: TGTGCCAGCAGCCGACCCATAGGGGGATCCTACGAGCAGTACTTC. Translation: CASSRPIGGSYEQYF. Full variable domain (outside the CDR3, taken from reference TRBV7-8 and TRBJ2-7): GAGVSQSPRYKVAKRGQDVALRCDPISGHVSLFWYQQALGQGPEFLTYFQNEAQLDKSGLPSDRFFAERPEGSVSTLKIQRTQQEDSAVYLCASSRPIGGSYEQYFGPGTRLTVT.

This clone has just a few counts. The chain's CDR3 is CAISSSGQLNTGELFF. For the CDR3, the DNA is TGTGCCATCAGCTCCTCGGGACAACTGAACACCGGGGAGCTGTTTTTT. The chain links TRBV10-3 to TRBJ2-2, with D possibly matching TRBD1 (6 bases). With 6 bases removed from V and 1 base from J, the gap between germline ends came to 15 bases. The CDR3 sequence is 16 residues long. Germline values: CDR1 ENHRY, CDR2 SYGVKD.

The rearrangement uses TRBV6-1 and TRBJ2-3; TRBD2 agrees at 8 bases. The trim removed 1 base at V and 3 bases at J, leaving 0 bases unmatched. Germline V gives CDR1 MNHNS, CDR2 SASEGT. The CDR3 runs to 14 residues. The chain's CDR3 is CASSEVAGTDTQYF. The CDR3 bases are TGTGCCAGCAGTGAAGTAGCGGGGACAGATACGCAGTATTTT.

The chain combines TRBV5-4 with TRBJ2-2; possibly TRBD1 for D (7 bases). Germline values: CDR1 SGHNT, CDR2 YYREEE (reference sequence). The V end lost 4 bases, the J end lost 3 bases, and 16 bases lay between the germline ends. CDR3 size: 16 residues. The chain's CDR3 is CASSPEGQSYTGELFF. For the CDR3, the DNA is TGTGCCAGCAGCCCGGAGGGACAGTCCTACACCGGGGAGCTGTTTTTT.

In this sample, this clone turned up once. The chain has TRBV7-9 and TRBJ1-4, with 7 bases that match TRBD1. J gave up 8 bases and V 5 bases, and 8 bases lay outside the gene matches. CDR3 length: 14 amino acids. Germline-derived CDR1 and CDR2 are SEHNR and FQNEAQ (reference sequence). This chain's CDR3 is CASSQQGNSEKLFF. The CDR3 region has the DNA TGTGCCAGCAGCCAACAGGGGAACAGCGAAAAACTGTTTTTT. Using reference TRBV7-9 and TRBJ1-4 for the parts outside the CDR3, the full variable domain is DTGVSQNPRHKITKRGQNVTFRCDPISEHNRLYWYRQTLGQGPEFLTYFQNEAQLEKSRLLSDRFSAERPKGSFSTLEIQRTEQGDSAMYLCASSQQGNSEKLFFGSGTQLSVL.

The genes are TRBV14 and TRBJ1-2; D might be TRBD1 (5 bases). Germline CDR1 is SGHDN and CDR2 is FVKESK. The CDR3 has 12 residues. V lost 1 base to trimming and J lost 10 bases, with 10 bases between them. The CDR3 DNA reads as TGTGCCAGCAGCCAAGCTCGGGGGACCTACACCTTC. It is translated as CASSQARGTYTF.

V and J are TRBV6-5 and TRBJ2-3; maybe TRBD1 (6 bases). With 6 bases removed from V and 8 bases from J, the gap between germline ends came to 9 bases. The CDR3 length is 11 residues. Germline values: CDR1 MNHEY, CDR2 SVGAGI. The CDR3 DNA reads as TGTGCCAGCAGACAGGGCTCTACGCAGTATTTT. Its translation is CASRQGSTQYF.

The V gene is TRBV18, the J gene TRBJ1-1; 7 positions match TRBD1. Trimming cost V 3 bases and J 3 bases; bases outside gene matches: 1. CDR1 KGHSH and CDR2 LQKENI come from the germline V gene. The CDR3 spans 13 residues. The CDR3 sequence: CASSPQGDTEAFF. CDR3 DNA sequence: TGTGCCAGCTCACCTCAGGGGGACACTGAAGCTTTCTTT.

The CDR3 nucleotides are TGTGCCAGCAGCTTAAGTAGCGGGGGGGCAGGAGAGCAGTACTTC. The encoded protein is CASSLSSGGAGEQYF. The chain uses TRBV7-6 and TRBJ2-7, with 11 bases aligning to TRBD2. Trimming took 2 bases from V and 7 from J; bases not matched to a gene: 7. CDR3 length equals 15 residues. Germline CDR1 reads SGHVS; CDR2 reads FNYEAQ.

This clone was counted a few times. The chain has TRBV7-2 and TRBJ2-7; the match to TRBD2 covers 7 bases. The J segment lost 5 bases and the V segment lost 5 bases, leaving 6 bases of the junction unmatched. The CDR3 has 13 amino acids. Germline-derived CDR1 and CDR2 are SGHTA and FQGNSA. The CDR3 coding sequence is TGTGCCAGCAGCACAACTAGCGTGAACGAGCAGTACTTC. Its translation is CASSTTSVNEQYF.

This chain joins TRBV6-5 and TRBJ1-2; 8 bases are shared with TRBD1. The length of the CDR3 is 14 residues. V lost 5 bases, J lost 2 bases, and 4 bases stayed unmatched. Germline V gene data show CDR1 as MNHEY and CDR2 as SVGAGI. CDR3 protein: CASSKDRANYGYTF. The CDR3 DNA reads TGTGCCAGCAGTAAGGACAGGGCCAACTATGGCTACACCTTC.

The CDR3 region has the DNA TGTGCCAGCAGCGTAGTGGACTATACAGATACGCAGTATTTT. The encoded protein is CASSVVDYTDTQYF. This chain links TRBV9 with TRBJ2-3, with D possibly TRBD2 on 6 matching bases. The CDR3 consists of 14 residues. V was shortened by 0 bases and J by 3 bases, with 8 bases between the two germline ends. CDR1 and CDR2 (germline): SGDLS, YYNGEE.

This chain connects TRBV18 to TRBJ2-2; TRBD1 aligns across 10 bases. Germline loops: CDR1 KGHSH, CDR2 LQKENI. Trimming took 6 bases from V and 5 from J; bases not matched to a gene: 6. The CDR3 has 15 residues. The CDR3 spells CASSPGQGLTGELFF. The CDR3 DNA reads TGTGCCAGCTCCCCGGGACAGGGGCTTACCGGGGAGCTGTTTTTT.